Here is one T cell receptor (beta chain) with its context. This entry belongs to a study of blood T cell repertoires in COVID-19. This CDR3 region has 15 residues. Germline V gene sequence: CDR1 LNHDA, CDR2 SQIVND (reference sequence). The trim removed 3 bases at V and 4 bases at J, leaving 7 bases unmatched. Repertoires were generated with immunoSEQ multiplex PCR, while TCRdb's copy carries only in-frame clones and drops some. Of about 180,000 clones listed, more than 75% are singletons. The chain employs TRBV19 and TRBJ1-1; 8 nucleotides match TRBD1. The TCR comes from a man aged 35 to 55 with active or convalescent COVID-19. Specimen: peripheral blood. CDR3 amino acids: CASSIRQGSGTEAFF. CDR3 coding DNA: TGTGCCAGTAGTATCCGACAGGGGTCTGGCACTGAAGCTTTCTTT. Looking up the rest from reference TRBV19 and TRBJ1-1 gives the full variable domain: DGGITQSPKYLFRKEGQNVTLSCEQNLNHDAMYWYRQDPGQGLRLIYYSQIVNDFQKGDIAEGYSVSREKKESFPLTVTSAQKNPTAFYLCASSIRQGSGTEAFFGQGTRLTVV.